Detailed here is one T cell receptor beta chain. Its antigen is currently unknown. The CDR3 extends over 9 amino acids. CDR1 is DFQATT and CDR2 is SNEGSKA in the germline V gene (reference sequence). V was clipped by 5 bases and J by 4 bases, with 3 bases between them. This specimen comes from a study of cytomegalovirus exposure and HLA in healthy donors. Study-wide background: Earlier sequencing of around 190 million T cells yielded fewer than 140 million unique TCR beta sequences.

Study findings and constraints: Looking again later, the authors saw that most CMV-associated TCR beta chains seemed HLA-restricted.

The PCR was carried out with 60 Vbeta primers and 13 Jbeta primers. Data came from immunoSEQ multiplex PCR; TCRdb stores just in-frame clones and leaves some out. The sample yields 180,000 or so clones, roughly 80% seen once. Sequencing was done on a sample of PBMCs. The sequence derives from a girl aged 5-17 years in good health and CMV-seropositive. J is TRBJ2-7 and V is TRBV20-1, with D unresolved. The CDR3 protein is CSAEYEQYF. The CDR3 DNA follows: TGCAGTGCTGAGTACGAGCAGTACTTC.